These T cell receptor beta chains were read from a single sample in a study of blood T cell repertoires in COVID-19. Produced via immunoSEQ multiplex PCR; TCRdb's table is partial and in-frame only. This table has about 90,000 clones, approximately 86% appearing once. The sample taken for sequencing was peripheral blood. The receptors derive from a man older than 75 with active or convalescent COVID-19. Each CDR3 is given with its conserved first and last residue. The D gene is left open where the match is weak. For some rows the clone size is stated as once, few or many, or as a class when expanded; others skip it.

>TRBV3-1/TRBV3-2|TRBJ2-2|.|.
TGTGCCAGCAGCCAGAGGGAGGCGGGCGGGGAGCTGTTTTTT
CASSQREAGGELFF
>TRBV25-1|TRBJ1-4|.|.
TGTGCCAGCAGTGAGCCACGGAATGAAAAACTGTTTTTT
CASSEPRNEKLFF
>TRBV7-2|TRBJ1-1|TRBD1|.
TGTGCCAGCAGCGGTACAGGGGTTGTCACTGAAGCTTTCTTT
CASSGTGVVTEAFF
>TRBV4-3|TRBJ2-2|TRBD1|.
TGCGCCAGCAGCCAGGCCGGGACAGCGAACACCGGGGAGCTGTTTTTT
CASSQAGTANTGELFF
>TRBV28|TRBJ1-2|.|.
TGTGCCAGCAGCTCCCCCGGGTTGGCCCAAGTATTCGGCTACACCTTC
CASSSPGLAQVFGYTF
>TRBV6-2/TRBV6-3|TRBJ2-1|.|.
TGTGCCAGCAGTTATGCCAGCGGGCGTGAGCAGTTCTTC
CASSYASGREQFF
>TRBV27|TRBJ2-1|TRBD2|.
TGTGCCAGCAGTCCCACCCCGGGACTAGTCTCCCACAATGAGCAGTTCTTC
CASSPTPGLVSHNEQFF
>TRBV3-1/TRBV3-2|TRBJ1-1|.|.
TGTGCCAGCAGCCACCGGGCAGGGCCGCTTTCCTCCGCTGAAGCTTTCTTT
CASSHRAGPLSSAEAFF
>TRBV30|TRBJ2-6|.|.
TGTGCCTGGAGTGTACGAGGGGGAAGGACTGGGGCCAACGTCCTGACTTTC
CAWSVRGGRTGANVLTF
>TRBV3-1/TRBV3-2|TRBJ1-6|TRBD1|.
TGTGCCAGCAGCCTCGGGACAGGGGGCACGAGTAATTCACCCCTCCACTTT
CASSLGTGGTSNSPLHF
>TRBV7-9|TRBJ2-6|.|.
TGTGCCAGCAGCTTAGTGGCGGGAAATGGGGCCAACGTCCTGACTTTC
CASSLVAGNGANVLTF
>TRBV4-1|TRBJ1-2|.|.
TGCGCCAGCAGCCTTTCTGGACAGTATGGCTACACCTTC
CASSLSGQYGYTF
>TRBV25-1|TRBJ2-7|TRBD1|.
TGTGCCAGCAGTGAATGGGCAGGGGGCTACGAGCAGTACTTC
CASSEWAGGYEQYF
>TRBV2|TRBJ1-6|.|once
TGTGCCAGCAGTGTGTTGGGCCCTAATTCACCCCTCCACTTT
CASSVLGPNSPLHF
>TRBV5-1|TRBJ1-1|.|.
TGCGCCAGCAGCCCCCGGGGGGCAACTGAAGCTTTCTTT
CASSPRGATEAFF
>TRBV19|TRBJ1-1|.|few
TGTGCCAGTAGTATCCCCGACAGGTACACTGAAGCTTTCTTT
CASSIPDRYTEAFF
>TRBV27|TRBJ1-1|.|.
TGTGCCAGCAGTTTTGGTCCAGGGGCTGAAGCTTTCTTT
CASSFGPGAEAFF
>TRBV7-2|TRBJ2-5|.|.
TGTGCCAGCAGCTTAGGGCGGGGCACCCACCAAGAGACCCAGTACTTC
CASSLGRGTHQETQYF
>TRBV7-8|TRBJ1-2|TRBD1|.
TGTGCCAGCAGCTTCACCGGGACAGGGACTAACTATGGCTACACCTTC
CASSFTGTGTNYGYTF
>TRBV7-2|TRBJ1-2|TRBD1|.
TGTGCCAGCAGCTTAATGGGGGGACAGAACTATGGCTACACCTTC
CASSLMGGQNYGYTF
>TRBV19|TRBJ2-6|.|.
TGTGCCAGTACCGGGTCTGGGGCCAACGTCCTGACTTTC
CASTGSGANVLTF
>TRBV6-2/TRBV6-3|TRBJ2-7|TRBD2|.
TGTGCCAGCAGTACTAGCGGCCTTACCTACGAGCAGTACTTC
CASSTSGLTYEQYF
>TRBV29-1|TRBJ1-1|.|.
TGCAGCGCCGAGGTTTGGCAGAACACTGAAGCTTTCTTT
CSAEVWQNTEAFF
>TRBV5-4|TRBJ2-7|.|.
TGTGCCTCCCAAATTCGGGGGACCTACGAGCAGTACTTC
CASQIRGTYEQYF
>TRBV7-3|TRBJ2-1|TRBD2|.
TGTGCCAGCAGGGCGACTAGCGGGATCAATGAGCAGTTCTTC
CASRATSGINEQFF
>TRBV19|TRBJ1-1|.|once
TGTGCCAGTAGTATAGGCAGGGTAAACACTGAAGCTTTCTTT
CASSIGRVNTEAFF
>TRBV5-1|TRBJ1-5|.|few
TGCGCCAGCAGCTTGGGTGGGCCCAATCAGCCCCAGCATTTT
CASSLGGPNQPQHF
>TRBV27|TRBJ2-7|.|.
TGTGCCAGCAGTGAGGCAGGGCTTAGCTCCTACGAGCAGTACTTC
CASSEAGLSSYEQYF
>TRBV2|TRBJ1-1|.|.
TGTGCCAGCAGTCAGGGCCCAGGGAACACTGAAGCTTTCTTT
CASSQGPGNTEAFF